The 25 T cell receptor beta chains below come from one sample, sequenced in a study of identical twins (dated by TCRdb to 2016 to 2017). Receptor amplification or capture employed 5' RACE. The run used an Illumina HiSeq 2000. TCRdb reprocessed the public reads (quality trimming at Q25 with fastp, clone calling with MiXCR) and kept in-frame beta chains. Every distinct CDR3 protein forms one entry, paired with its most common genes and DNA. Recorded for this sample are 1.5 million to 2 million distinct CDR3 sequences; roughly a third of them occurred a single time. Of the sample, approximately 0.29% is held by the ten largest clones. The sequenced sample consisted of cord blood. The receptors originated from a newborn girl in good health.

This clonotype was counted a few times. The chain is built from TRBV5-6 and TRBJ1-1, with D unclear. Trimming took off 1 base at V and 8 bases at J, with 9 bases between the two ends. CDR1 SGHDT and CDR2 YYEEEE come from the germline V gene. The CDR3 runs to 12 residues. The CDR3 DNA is TGTGCCAGCAGCTTGACCCCGTCCGAAGCTTTCTTT. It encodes CASSLTPSEAFF.

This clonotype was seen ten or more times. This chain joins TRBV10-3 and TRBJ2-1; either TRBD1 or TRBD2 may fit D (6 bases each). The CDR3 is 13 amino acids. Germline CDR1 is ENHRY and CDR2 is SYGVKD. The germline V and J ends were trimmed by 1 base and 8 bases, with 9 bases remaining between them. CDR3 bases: TGTGCCATCAGTGAGTTAGGGGGGTATGAGCAGTTCTTC. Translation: CAISELGGYEQFF.

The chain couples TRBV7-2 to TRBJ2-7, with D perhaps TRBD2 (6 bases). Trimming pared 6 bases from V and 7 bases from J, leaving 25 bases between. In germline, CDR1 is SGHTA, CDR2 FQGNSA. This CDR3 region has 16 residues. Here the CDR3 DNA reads TGTGCCAGCAGTCGGGTTAGCGGATTAACCTACAATGAGCAGTACTTC. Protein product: CASSRVSGLTYNEQYF.

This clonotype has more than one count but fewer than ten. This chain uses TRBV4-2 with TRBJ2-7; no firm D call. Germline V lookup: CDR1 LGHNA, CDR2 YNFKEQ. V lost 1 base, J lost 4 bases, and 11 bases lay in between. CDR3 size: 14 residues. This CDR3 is CASSQGGKLYEQYF. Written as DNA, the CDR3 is TGTGCCAGCAGCCAAGGGGGAAAGCTTTACGAGCAGTACTTC.

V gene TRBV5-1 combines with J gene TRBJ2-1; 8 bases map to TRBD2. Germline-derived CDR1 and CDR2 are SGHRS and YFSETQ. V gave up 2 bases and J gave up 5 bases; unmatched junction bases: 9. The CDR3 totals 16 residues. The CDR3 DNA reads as TGCGCCAGCAGCTTTCTCCCGCGGACTAGCAACAATGAGCAGTTCTTC. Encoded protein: CASSFLPRTSNNEQFF.

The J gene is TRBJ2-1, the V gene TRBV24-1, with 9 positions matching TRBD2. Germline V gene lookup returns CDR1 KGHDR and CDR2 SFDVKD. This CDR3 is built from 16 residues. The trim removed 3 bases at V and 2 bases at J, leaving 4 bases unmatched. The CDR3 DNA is TGTGCCACCAGTGATCCTAGCGGGGCACCCTACAATGAGCAGTTCTTC. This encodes CATSDPSGAPYNEQFF.

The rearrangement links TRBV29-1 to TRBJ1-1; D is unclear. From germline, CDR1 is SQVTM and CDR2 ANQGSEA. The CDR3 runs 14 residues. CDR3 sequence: CRQRVPSVNTEAFF. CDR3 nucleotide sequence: TGCAGGCAACGGGTCCCCTCTGTGAACACTGAAGCTTTCTTT.

DNA for the CDR3: TGTGCCAGCAGCTTGGCTGTTTTCGGGACCGGGGAGCTGTTTTTT. This gives the protein CASSLAVFGTGELFF. The chain couples TRBV5-6 to TRBJ2-2; no firm D call. This CDR3 is built from 15 residues. CDR1 and CDR2 (germline): SGHDT, YYEEEE. V was cut by 0 bases and J by 5 bases, with 11 bases left in between.

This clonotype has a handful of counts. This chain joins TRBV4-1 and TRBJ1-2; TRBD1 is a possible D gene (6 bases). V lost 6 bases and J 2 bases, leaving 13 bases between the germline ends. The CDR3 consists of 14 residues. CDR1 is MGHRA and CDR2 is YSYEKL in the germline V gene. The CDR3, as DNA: TGCGCCAGCAGTAAGGAAAGGGGGAACTATGGCTACACCTTC. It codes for CASSKERGNYGYTF.

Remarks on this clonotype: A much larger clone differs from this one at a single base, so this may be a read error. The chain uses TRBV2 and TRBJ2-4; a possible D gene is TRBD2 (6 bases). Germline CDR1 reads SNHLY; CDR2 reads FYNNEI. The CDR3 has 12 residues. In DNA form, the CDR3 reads TGTGCCTGCAGTGCGGGACTGTTCATTCAGTACTTC. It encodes CACSAGLFIQYF.

The CDR3 loop is CSARDETGSNQPQHF. CDR3 sequence (DNA): TGCAGTGCTAGAGACGAAACAGGGAGCAATCAGCCCCAGCATTTT. V gene TRBV20-1 combines with J gene TRBJ1-5, with D possibly being TRBD1 (6 bases). CDR1 is DFQATT and CDR2 is SNEGSKA in the germline V gene (reference sequence). The CDR3 totals 15 residues. The germline V and J ends were trimmed by 0 bases and 1 base, with 10 bases remaining between them.

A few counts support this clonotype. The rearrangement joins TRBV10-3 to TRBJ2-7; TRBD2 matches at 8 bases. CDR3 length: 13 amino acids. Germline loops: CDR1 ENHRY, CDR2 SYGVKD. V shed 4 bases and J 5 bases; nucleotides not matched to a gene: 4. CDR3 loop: CAISAAGVNEQYF. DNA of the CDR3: TGTGCCATCAGTGCAGCGGGAGTCAACGAGCAGTACTTC.

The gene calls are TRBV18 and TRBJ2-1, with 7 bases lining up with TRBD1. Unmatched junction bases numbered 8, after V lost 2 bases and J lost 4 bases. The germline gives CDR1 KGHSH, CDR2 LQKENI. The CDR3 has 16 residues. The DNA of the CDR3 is TGTGCCAGCTCACCAATAATGGGACAGACATACAATGAGCAGTTCTTC. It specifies CASSPIMGQTYNEQFF.

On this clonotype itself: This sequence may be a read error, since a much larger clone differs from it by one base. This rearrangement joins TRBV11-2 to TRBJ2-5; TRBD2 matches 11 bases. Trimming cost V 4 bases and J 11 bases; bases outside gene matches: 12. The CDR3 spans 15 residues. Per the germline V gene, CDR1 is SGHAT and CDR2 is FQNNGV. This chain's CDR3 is CASSSETSGIYEQYF. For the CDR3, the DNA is TGTGCCAGCAGCTCCGAGACTAGCGGGATTTATGAGCAGTACTTC.

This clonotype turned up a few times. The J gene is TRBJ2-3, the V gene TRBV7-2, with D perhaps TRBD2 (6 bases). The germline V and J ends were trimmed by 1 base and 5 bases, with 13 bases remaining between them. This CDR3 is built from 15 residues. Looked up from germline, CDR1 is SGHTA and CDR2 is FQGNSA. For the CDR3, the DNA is TGTGCCAGCAGCTTAGACGGGGGTCCGGGAGATACGCAGTATTTT. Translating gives CASSLDGGPGDTQYF.

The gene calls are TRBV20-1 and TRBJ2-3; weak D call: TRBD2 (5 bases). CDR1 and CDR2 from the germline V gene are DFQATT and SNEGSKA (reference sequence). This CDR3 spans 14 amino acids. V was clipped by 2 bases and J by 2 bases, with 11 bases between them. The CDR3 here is CSARIPGYTDTQYF. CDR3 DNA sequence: TGCAGTGCTAGAATTCCGGGGTACACAGATACGCAGTATTTT.

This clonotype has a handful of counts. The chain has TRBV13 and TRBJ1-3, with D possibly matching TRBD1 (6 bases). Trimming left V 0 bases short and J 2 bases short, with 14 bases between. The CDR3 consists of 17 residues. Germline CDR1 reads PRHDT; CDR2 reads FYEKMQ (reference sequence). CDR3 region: CASSLGVIQGTGNTIYF. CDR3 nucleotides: TGTGCCAGCAGCTTAGGAGTCATTCAGGGGACTGGAAACACCATATATTTT.

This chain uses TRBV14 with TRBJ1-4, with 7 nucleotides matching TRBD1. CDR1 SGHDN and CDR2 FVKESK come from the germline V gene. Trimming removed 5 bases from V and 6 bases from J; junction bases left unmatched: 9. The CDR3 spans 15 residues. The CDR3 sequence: CASSWGGTVYEKLFF. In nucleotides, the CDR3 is TGTGCCAGCAGCTGGGGGGGGACAGTTTATGAAAAACTGTTTTTT.

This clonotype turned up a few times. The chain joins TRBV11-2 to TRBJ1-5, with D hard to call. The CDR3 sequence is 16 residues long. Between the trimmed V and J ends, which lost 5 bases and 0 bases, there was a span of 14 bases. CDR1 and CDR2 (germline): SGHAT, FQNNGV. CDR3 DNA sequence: TGTGCCAGCAGCCCAAACGGCGGCTATAGCAATCAGCCCCAGCATTTT. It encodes CASSPNGGYSNQPQHF.

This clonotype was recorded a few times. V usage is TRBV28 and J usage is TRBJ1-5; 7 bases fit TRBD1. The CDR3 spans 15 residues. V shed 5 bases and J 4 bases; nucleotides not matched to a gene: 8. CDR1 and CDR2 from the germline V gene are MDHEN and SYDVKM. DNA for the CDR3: TGTGCCAGCAGTCCGCACACAGGGGTTAATCAGCCCCAGCATTTT. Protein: CASSPHTGVNQPQHF.

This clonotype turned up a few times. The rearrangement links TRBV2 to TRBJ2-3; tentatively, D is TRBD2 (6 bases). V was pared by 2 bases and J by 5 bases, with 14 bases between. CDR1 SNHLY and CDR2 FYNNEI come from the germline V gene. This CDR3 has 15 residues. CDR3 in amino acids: CASSESGLIRDTQYF. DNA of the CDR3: TGTGCCAGCAGTGAATCCGGACTAATTAGAGATACGCAGTATTTT.

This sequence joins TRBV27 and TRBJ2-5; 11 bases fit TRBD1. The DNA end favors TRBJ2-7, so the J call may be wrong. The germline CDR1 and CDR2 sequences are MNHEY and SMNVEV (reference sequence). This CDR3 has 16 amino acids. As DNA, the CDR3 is TGTGCCAGCAGGGCCGGACAGGGGGCGGGGGGTGCCGAGCAGTACTTC. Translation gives CASRAGQGAGGAEQYF.

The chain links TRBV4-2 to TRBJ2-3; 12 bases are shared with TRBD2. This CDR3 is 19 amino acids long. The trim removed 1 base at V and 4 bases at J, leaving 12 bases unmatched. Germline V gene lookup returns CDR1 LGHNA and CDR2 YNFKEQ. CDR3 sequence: CASSQGALAGGKRPDTQYF. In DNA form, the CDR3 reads TGTGCCAGCAGCCAAGGGGCACTAGCGGGGGGAAAGCGTCCAGATACGCAGTATTTT.

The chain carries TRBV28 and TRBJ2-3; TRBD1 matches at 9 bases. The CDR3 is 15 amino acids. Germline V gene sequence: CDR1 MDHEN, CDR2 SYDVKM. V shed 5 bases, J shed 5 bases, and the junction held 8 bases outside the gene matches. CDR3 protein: CASSPYRGRGDTQYF. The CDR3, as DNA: TGTGCCAGCAGTCCGTACAGGGGGCGGGGAGATACGCAGTATTTT.

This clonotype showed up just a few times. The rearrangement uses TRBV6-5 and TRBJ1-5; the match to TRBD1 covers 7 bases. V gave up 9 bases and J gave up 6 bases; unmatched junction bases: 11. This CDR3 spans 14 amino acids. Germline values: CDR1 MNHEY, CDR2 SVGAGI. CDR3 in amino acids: CARILTGRGQPQHF. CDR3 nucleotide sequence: TGTGCCAGGATTCTGACAGGGAGAGGTCAGCCCCAGCATTTT.